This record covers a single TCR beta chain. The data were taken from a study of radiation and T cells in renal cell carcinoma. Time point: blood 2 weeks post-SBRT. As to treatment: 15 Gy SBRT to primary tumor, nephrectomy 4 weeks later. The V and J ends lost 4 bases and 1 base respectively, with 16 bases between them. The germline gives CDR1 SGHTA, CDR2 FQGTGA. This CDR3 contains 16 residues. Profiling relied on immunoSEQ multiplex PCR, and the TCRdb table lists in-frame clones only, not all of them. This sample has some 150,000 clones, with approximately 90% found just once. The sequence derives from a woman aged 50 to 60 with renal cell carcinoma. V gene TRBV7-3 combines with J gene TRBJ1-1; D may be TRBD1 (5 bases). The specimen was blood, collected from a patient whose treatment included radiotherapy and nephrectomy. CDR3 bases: TGTGCCAGCAGCTCTGTACCTGGGACGGCGAACACTGAAGCTTTCTTT. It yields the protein CASSSVPGTANTEAFF.